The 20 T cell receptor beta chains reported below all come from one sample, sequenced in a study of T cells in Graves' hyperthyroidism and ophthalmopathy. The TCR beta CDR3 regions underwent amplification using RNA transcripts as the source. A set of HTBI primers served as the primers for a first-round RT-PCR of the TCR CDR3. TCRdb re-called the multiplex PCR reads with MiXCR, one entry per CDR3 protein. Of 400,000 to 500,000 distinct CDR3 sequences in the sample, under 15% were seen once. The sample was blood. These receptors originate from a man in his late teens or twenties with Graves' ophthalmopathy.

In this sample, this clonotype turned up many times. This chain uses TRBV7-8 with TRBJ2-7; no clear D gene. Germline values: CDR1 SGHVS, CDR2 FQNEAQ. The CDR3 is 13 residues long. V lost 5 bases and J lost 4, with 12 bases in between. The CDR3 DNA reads TGTGCCAGCAGCGCCCCGACCCCTTACGAGCAGTACTTC. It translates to CASSAPTPYEQYF.

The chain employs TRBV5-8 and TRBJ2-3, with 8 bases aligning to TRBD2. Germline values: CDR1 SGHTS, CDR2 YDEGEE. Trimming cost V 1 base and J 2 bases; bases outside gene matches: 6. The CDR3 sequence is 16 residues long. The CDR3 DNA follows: TGTGCCAGCAGCTTGAGGCAGCGGGGGACCACAGATACGCAGTATTTT. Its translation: CASSLRQRGTTDTQYF.

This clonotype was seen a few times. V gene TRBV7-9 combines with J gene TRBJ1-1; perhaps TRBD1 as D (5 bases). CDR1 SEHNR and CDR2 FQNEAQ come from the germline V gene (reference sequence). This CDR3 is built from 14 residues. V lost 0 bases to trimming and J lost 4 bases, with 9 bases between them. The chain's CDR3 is CASSLAARGTEAFF. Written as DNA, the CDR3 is TGTGCCAGCAGCTTAGCGGCGAGGGGCACTGAAGCTTTCTTT.

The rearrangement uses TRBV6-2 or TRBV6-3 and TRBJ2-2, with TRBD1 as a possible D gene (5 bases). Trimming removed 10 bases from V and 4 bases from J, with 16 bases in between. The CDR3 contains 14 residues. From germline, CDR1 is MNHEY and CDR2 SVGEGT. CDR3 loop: CANKKGASTGELFF. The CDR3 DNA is TGTGCCAACAAAAAAGGGGCATCCACCGGGGAGCTGTTTTTT.

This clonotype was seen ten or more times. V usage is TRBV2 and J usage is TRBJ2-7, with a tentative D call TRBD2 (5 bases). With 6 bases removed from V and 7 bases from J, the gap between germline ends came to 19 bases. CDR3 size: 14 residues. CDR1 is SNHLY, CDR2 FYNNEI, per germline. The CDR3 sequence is CASSPGSRALEQYF. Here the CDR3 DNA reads TGTGCCAGCAGCCCCGGGTCGAGGGCTTTAGAGCAGTACTTC.

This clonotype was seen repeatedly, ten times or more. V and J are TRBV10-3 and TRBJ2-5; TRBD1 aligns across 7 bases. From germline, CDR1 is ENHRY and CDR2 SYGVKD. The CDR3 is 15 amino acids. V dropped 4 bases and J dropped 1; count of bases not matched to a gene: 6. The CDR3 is CAISAGQALQETQYF. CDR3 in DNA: TGTGCCATCAGTGCCGGACAGGCCCTCCAAGAGACCCAGTACTTC.

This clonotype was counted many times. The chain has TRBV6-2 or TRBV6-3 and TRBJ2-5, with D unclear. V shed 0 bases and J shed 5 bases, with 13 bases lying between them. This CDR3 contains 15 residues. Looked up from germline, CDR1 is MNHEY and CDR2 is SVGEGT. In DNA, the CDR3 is TGTGCCAGCAGTTACTCGAAACGGAACCGGGAGACCCAGTACTTC. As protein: CASSYSKRNRETQYF.

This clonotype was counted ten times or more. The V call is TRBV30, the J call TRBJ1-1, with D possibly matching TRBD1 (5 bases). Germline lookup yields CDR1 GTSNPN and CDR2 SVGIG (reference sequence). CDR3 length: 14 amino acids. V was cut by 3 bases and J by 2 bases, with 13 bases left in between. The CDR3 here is CAWRGLDINTEAFF. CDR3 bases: TGTGCCTGGAGGGGGCTGGATATCAACACTGAAGCTTTCTTT. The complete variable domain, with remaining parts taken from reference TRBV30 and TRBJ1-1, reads SQTIHQWPATLVQPVGSPLSLECTVEGTSNPNLYWYRQAAGRGLQLLFYSVGIGQISSEVPQNLSASRPQDRQFILSSKKLLLSDSGFYLCAWRGLDINTEAFFGQGTRLTVV.

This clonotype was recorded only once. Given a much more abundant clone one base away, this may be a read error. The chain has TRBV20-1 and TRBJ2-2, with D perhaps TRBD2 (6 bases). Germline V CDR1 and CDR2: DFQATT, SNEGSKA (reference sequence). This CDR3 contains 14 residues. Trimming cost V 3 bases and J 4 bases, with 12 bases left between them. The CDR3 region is CSARRGASTGELFF. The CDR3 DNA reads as TGCAGTGCTAGGCGGGGCGCGAGCACCGGGGAGCTGTTTTTT.

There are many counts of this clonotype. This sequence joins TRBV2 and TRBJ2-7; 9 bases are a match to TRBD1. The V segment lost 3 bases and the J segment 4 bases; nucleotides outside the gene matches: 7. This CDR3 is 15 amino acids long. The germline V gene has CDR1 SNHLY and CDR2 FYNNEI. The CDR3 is CASSDVTGGQYEQYF. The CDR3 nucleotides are TGTGCCAGCAGTGACGTGACAGGGGGGCAATACGAGCAGTACTTC.

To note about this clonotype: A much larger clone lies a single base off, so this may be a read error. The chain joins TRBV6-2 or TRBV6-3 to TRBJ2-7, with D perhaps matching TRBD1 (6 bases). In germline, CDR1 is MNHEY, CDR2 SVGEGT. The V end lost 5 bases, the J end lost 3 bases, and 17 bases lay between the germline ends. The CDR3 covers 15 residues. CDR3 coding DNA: TGTGCCAGCAGTAAGCCGAGGACAGACCTCTACGAGCAGTACTTC. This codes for CASSKPRTDLYEQYF.

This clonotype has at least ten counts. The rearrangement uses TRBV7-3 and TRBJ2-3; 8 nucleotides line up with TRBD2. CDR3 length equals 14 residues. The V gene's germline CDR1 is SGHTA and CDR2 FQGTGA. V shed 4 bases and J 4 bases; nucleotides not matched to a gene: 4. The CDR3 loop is CASSSIAGSDTQYF. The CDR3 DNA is TGTGCCAGCAGCTCTATAGCGGGATCAGATACGCAGTATTTT.

The chain's CDR3 is CASSPRSPDRHNQPQHF. The CDR3 DNA sequence: TGTGCCAGCTCACCCAGATCTCCAGACAGACACAATCAGCCCCAGCATTTT. The chain joins TRBV18 to TRBJ1-5, with a tentative D call TRBD1 (5 bases). The CDR3 is made up of 17 amino acids. Germline values: CDR1 KGHSH, CDR2 LQKENI. V was pared by 3 bases and J by 3 bases, with 18 bases between.

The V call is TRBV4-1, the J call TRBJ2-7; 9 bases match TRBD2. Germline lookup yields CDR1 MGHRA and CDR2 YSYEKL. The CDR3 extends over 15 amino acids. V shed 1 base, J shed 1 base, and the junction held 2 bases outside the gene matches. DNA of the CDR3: TGCGCCAGCAGCCAAGTTCTAGCGGGGTCCTACGAGCAGTACTTC. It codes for CASSQVLAGSYEQYF.

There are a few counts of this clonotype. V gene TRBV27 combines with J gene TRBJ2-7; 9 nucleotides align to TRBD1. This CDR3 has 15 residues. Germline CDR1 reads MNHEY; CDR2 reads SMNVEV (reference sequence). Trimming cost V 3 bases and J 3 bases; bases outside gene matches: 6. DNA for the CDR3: TGTGCCAGCAGTTTCGACGGGACAGGGTACTACGAGCAGTACTTC. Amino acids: CASSFDGTGYYEQYF.

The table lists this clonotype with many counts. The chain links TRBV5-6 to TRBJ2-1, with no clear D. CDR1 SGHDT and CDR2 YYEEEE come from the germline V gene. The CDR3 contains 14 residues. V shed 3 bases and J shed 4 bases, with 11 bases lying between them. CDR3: CASSSLSQYNEQFF. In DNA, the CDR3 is TGTGCCAGCAGCTCTCTTTCGCAGTACAATGAGCAGTTCTTC.

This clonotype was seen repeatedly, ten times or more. The CDR3 coding sequence is TGTGCCAGCAGCCTAGACGGACTAGCGGTTAGCACAGATACGCAGTATTTT. Residues: CASSLDGLAVSTDTQYF. This chain links TRBV7-9 with TRBJ2-3; 10 positions agree with TRBD2. This CDR3 is built from 17 residues. V lost 5 bases and J lost 0; bases outside the gene matches: 8. Per the germline V gene, CDR1 is SEHNR and CDR2 is FQNEAQ (reference sequence). Full variable domain (missing parts from reference TRBV7-9 and TRBJ2-3): DTGVSQNPRHKITKRGQNVTFRCDPISEHNRLYWYRQTLGQGPEFLTYFQNEAQLEKSRLLSDRFSAERPKGSFSTLEIQRTEQGDSAMYLCASSLDGLAVSTDTQYFGPGTRLTVL.

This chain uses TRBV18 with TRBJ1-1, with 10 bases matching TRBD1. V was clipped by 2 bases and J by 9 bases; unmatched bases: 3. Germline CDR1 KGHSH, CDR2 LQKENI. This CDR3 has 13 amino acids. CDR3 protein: CASSPGTGEQAFF. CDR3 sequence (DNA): TGTGCCAGCTCACCAGGGACAGGGGAGCAAGCTTTCTTT.

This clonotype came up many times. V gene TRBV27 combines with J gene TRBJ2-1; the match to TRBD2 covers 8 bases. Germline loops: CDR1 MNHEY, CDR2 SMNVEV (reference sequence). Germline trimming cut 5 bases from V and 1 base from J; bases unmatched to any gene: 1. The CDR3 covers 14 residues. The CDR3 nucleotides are TGTGCCAGCAGTAAGCGGGAGTCCTACAATGAGCAGTTCTTC. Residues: CASSKRESYNEQFF.

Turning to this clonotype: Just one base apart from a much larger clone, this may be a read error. For the CDR3, the DNA is TGTGCCAGCAGCACCGGACTGGGGCAGTTCTTC. The encoded protein is CASSTGLGQFF. V is TRBV11-1 and J is TRBJ2-1; a weak D match, TRBD2 (5 bases). The CDR3 spans 11 residues. V dropped 5 bases and J dropped 12 bases, with 11 bases sitting between them. The germline CDR1 and CDR2 sequences are SGHAT and FQDESV (reference sequence).